This record concerns one TCR beta chain sequence. Its antigen is undetermined. Treatment reported: approximately 11-day PBMC culture with coronavirus spike peptide pools or control peptides (ViraFEST assay). The CDR3 runs 17 residues. After removal of 0 bases from V and 2 bases from J, the junction contained 4 bases not matched to a gene. Germline lookup yields CDR1 MNHEY and CDR2 SVGEGT. The source of the sample is a study of vaccination and CD4 T cells after COVID-19. Sequence data for DNA of cultured CD4+ T cells were generated by the Oncomine TCR Beta short-read assay. MiXCR, run by TCRdb on the PCR reads, gives a single entry per CDR3 protein. The top ten clones hold approximately 13% of a sample with about 21,000 distinct CDR3 sequences, approximately 48% of them seen once.

The sequenced material came from cultured CD4+ T cells from blood. This chain joins TRBV6-2 or TRBV6-3 and TRBJ2-3; 11 bases fit TRBD2. The TCR was taken from a human donor with COVID-19. The CDR3 region is CASSYSRLAGITDTQYF. CDR3 in DNA: TGTGCCAGCAGTTACTCGAGACTAGCGGGGATCACAGATACGCAGTATTTT.